The 6 T cell receptor beta chains listed next were all sequenced from one sample in a study of blood T cell repertoires in COVID-19. Assay used: immunoSEQ multiplex PCR; TCRdb lists only in-frame clones, some missing. This table has about 150,000 clones, 78% appearing once. Sequences were obtained from peripheral blood. These receptors were collected from an elderly man with acute or convalescent COVID-19.

The chain is built from TRBV5-1 and TRBJ1-1; tentatively, D is TRBD1 (5 bases). The CDR3 is 12 residues long. The V gene lost 2 bases and the J gene lost 11 bases, with 13 bases spanning the gap. Per germline, CDR1 SGHRS and CDR2 YFSETQ. DNA of the CDR3: TGCGCCAGCAGCTTAGTTTGGGGGGAGGCTTTCTTT. As protein: CASSLVWGEAFF.

The chain couples TRBV12-3 or TRBV12-4 to TRBJ2-5, with no clear D. The CDR3 spans 11 residues. The V end was cut by 5 bases, the J end by 2 bases, with 3 bases between. The CDR3 DNA reads TGTGCCAGCAGTCCACAAGAGACCCAGTACTTC. Translated, it gives CASSPQETQYF.

This chain links TRBV7-9 with TRBJ2-1; TRBD1 agrees at 12 bases. Germline V CDR1 and CDR2: SEHNR, FQNEAQ (reference sequence). V shed 5 bases and J 8 bases; nucleotides not matched to a gene: 10. The CDR3 is 16 residues long. The CDR3 bases are TGTGCCAGCAGCCCAAAGCCGGGACAGGGGGCCGATGAGCAGTTCTTC. It translates to CASSPKPGQGADEQFF.

This chain joins TRBV7-2 and TRBJ2-7, with D possibly being TRBD1 (6 bases). Germline V gene data show CDR1 as SGHTA and CDR2 as FQGNSA. Trimming shortened V by 5 bases and J by 6 bases, and 14 bases separated the two germline ends. The CDR3 loop spans 13 amino acids. This CDR3 is CASSVGQLGEQYF. The CDR3 DNA reads as TGTGCCAGCAGCGTCGGACAGCTCGGCGAGCAGTACTTC.

The chain carries TRBV5-1 and TRBJ1-2; D may be TRBD1 (5 bases). The CDR3 length is 14 residues. Germline CDR1 reads SGHRS; CDR2 reads YFSETQ. V was trimmed by 4 bases and J by 2 bases, leaving 12 bases between them. The chain's CDR3 is CASSPMTANYGYTF. CDR3 bases: TGCGCCAGCAGCCCGATGACAGCGAACTATGGCTACACCTTC.

The rearrangement uses TRBV4-2 and TRBJ2-5; 10 bases fit TRBD2. Germline CDR1 LGHNA, CDR2 YNFKEQ. V gave up 6 bases and J gave up 4 bases; unmatched junction bases: 5. The CDR3 extends over 14 amino acids. Here the CDR3 DNA reads TGTGCCAGCAGAAGCGGGGGGGTAGGAGAGACCCAGTACTTC. Its translation: CASRSGGVGETQYF.